The 32 T cell receptor beta chains presented below share a single source sample, sequenced in a study of cytomegalovirus exposure and HLA in healthy donors. The PCR employed 60 Vbeta primers together with 13 Jbeta primers. Using immunoSEQ multiplex PCR, the repertoire was profiled, and TCRdb retains in-frame clones only, with some absent. The data hold 100,000 to 150,000 clones, with about 72% observed a single time. Sequenced material: PBMCs. The receptor set was obtained from a female donor in good health and CMV-seronegative.

The CDR3 DNA is TGCAGCGTCCAACTAGCGGGAGTCTACGAGCAGTACTTC. It translates to CSVQLAGVYEQYF. The rearrangement joins TRBV29-1 to TRBJ2-7; 11 bases line up with TRBD2. CDR1 and CDR2 (germline): SQVTM, ANQGSEA. The V gene end was trimmed by 6 bases and the J gene end by 3 bases; junction bases not matched to a gene: 4. This CDR3 has 13 residues.

This clone was picked up a small number of times. The chain employs TRBV7-9 and TRBJ1-5; D gene ambiguous. The CDR3 spans 15 residues. The V end was cut by 5 bases, the J end by 4 bases, with 15 bases between. Germline V gene sequence: CDR1 SEHNR, CDR2 FQNEAQ (reference sequence). For the CDR3, the DNA is TGTGCCAGCAGCCCCGGGTCTCGTAGGAATCAGCCCCAGCATTTT. Translation: CASSPGSRRNQPQHF.

The chain has TRBV28 and TRBJ1-1; maybe TRBD1 (6 bases). The CDR3 extends over 14 amino acids. The V gene's germline CDR1 is MDHEN and CDR2 SYDVKM. The V and J ends lost 3 bases and 11 bases respectively, with 19 bases between them. CDR3 sequence reads: CASSFDLQGGRAFF. The CDR3 DNA reads as TGTGCCAGCAGTTTTGACCTACAAGGGGGTAGGGCTTTCTTT.

The chain is built from TRBV5-1 and TRBJ2-1; tentative D call: TRBD2 (6 bases). The CDR3 spans 20 residues. The germline V gene encodes CDR1 SGHRS and CDR2 YFSETQ. Deletions cut 0 bases from V and 0 bases from J, with 22 bases between. The CDR3 bases are TGCGCCAGCAGCTTGGCCGAAGTGAGCGGGTGGGAGAGCTCCTACAATGAGCAGTTCTTC. Amino acids: CASSLAEVSGWESSYNEQFF.

V and J are TRBV13 and TRBJ2-2, with TRBD1 matching 7 bases. Germline lookup yields CDR1 PRHDT and CDR2 FYEKMQ (reference sequence). This CDR3 has 17 amino acids. The trim removed 5 bases at V and 4 bases at J, leaving 13 bases unmatched. CDR3 protein: CASSNRPDRVGTGELFF. The CDR3 DNA follows: TGTGCCAGCAGCAACCGACCTGACAGGGTGGGCACCGGGGAGCTGTTTTTT.

This clone showed up just once. The V call is TRBV9, the J call TRBJ1-2; tentatively, D is TRBD1 (5 bases). Deletions cut 3 bases from V and 5 bases from J, with 8 bases between. Per the germline V gene, CDR1 is SGDLS and CDR2 is YYNGEE. The CDR3 has 12 residues. The CDR3 nucleotides read TGTGCCAGCAGCGAGGAGGGGTATGGCTACACCTTC. Protein sequence: CASSEEGYGYTF.

In DNA form, the CDR3 reads TGTGCCAGCAGCCGGGGACAGGGATCGCACGAGCAGTACTTC. This gives the protein CASSRGQGSHEQYF. The chain recombines TRBV6-5 with TRBJ2-7; 9 nucleotides align to TRBD1. J lost 5 bases, V lost 6 bases, and 8 bases had no gene match. This CDR3 is 14 amino acids long. CDR1 is MNHEY and CDR2 is SVGAGI in the germline V gene.

V usage is TRBV9 and J usage is TRBJ1-2; 9 positions match TRBD1. Germline V gives CDR1 SGDLS, CDR2 YYNGEE. The CDR3 is 14 residues long. The J segment lost 8 bases and the V segment lost 5 bases, leaving 10 bases of the junction unmatched. The CDR3 loop reads CASRNYRGRMGYTF. The CDR3 nucleotides read TGTGCCAGCAGGAATTACAGGGGGCGGATGGGCTACACCTTC.

The CDR3 loop is CASSQDGEWAQYF. The CDR3 DNA reads as TGCGCCAGCAGCCAAGATGGAGAGTGGGCGCAGTATTTT. The chain links TRBV4-3 to TRBJ2-3, with no clear D. The CDR3 contains 13 residues. The germline V gene encodes CDR1 LGHNA and CDR2 YSLEER. Trimming pared 0 bases from V and 10 bases from J, leaving 11 bases between.

J is TRBJ2-7 and V is TRBV5-4, with TRBD2 identical over 8 bases. Germline-derived CDR1 and CDR2 are SGHNT and YYREEE (reference sequence). The CDR3 has 15 residues. With V trimmed by 4 bases and J by 3 bases, 9 bases remained unmatched. CDR3 region: CASSPPGTRNYEQYF. The CDR3 DNA reads TGTGCCAGCAGCCCTCCAGGGACTAGGAACTACGAGCAGTACTTC.

The chain combines TRBV7-9 with TRBJ2-1; 11 positions match TRBD2. J lost 9 bases, V lost 4 bases, and 2 bases had no gene match. Germline assignment: CDR1 SEHNR and CDR2 FQNEAQ (reference sequence). The length of the CDR3 is 13 residues. CDR3 residues: CASSSTSGVEQFF. The DNA for the CDR3 is TGTGCCAGCAGCTCGACTAGCGGGGTTGAGCAGTTCTTC.

This chain's CDR3 is CSVGQLRWNTEAFF. The DNA of the CDR3 is TGCAGCGTTGGACAGCTCCGATGGAACACTGAAGCTTTCTTT. V usage is TRBV29-1 and J usage is TRBJ1-1, with D possibly matching TRBD1 (5 bases). The CDR3 covers 14 residues. The V end lost 4 bases, the J end lost 1 base, and 13 bases lay between the germline ends. Germline CDR1 is SQVTM and CDR2 is ANQGSEA.

This chain links TRBV4-1 with TRBJ2-2; 7 nucleotides match TRBD1. Germline CDR1 is MGHRA and CDR2 is YSYEKL. The CDR3 extends over 18 amino acids. The V and J ends lost 3 bases and 0 bases, in that order; junction bases with no gene match: 10. CDR3 region: CASSHVIRGPSNTGELFF. In nucleotides, the CDR3 is TGCGCCAGCAGCCATGTGATAAGGGGGCCCTCGAACACCGGGGAGCTGTTTTTT.

The gene calls are TRBV7-9 and TRBJ2-1; a weak D match, TRBD2 (6 bases). CDR3 size: 14 residues. V shed 0 bases and J shed 9 bases, with 12 bases lying between them. Per the germline V gene, CDR1 is SEHNR and CDR2 is FQNEAQ (reference sequence). The CDR3 reads CASSLATSGGEQFF. The DNA of the CDR3 is TGTGCCAGCAGCTTAGCGACTAGTGGGGGTGAGCAGTTCTTC.

The CDR3 sequence is CASSHRPYGTGELFF. As DNA, the CDR3 is TGTGCCAGCAGTCACAGGCCTTATGGGACCGGGGAGCTGTTTTTT. The J gene is TRBJ2-2, the V gene TRBV5-6; D is perhaps TRBD1 (5 bases). Germline values: CDR1 SGHDT, CDR2 YYEEEE. The CDR3 has 15 residues. Trimming shortened V by 5 bases and J by 5 bases, and 16 bases separated the two germline ends.

The DNA for the CDR3 is TGCAGCGCCGAGGGGGGGTTCGGCCAGCCCCAGCATTTT. It specifies CSAEGGFGQPQHF. The chain employs TRBV29-1 and TRBJ1-5; maybe TRBD1 (6 bases). The CDR3 has 13 residues. The V gene lost 7 bases and the J gene lost 7 bases, with 17 bases spanning the gap. The germline V gene has CDR1 SQVTM and CDR2 ANQGSEA.

The chain links TRBV6-6 to TRBJ1-4, with 7 positions matching TRBD1. This CDR3 region has 14 residues. The germline CDR1 and CDR2 sequences are MNHNY and SVGAGI (reference sequence). The V segment lost 0 bases and the J segment 7 bases; nucleotides outside the gene matches: 2. The CDR3 protein is CASSYSRDSEKLFF. CDR3 bases: TGTGCCAGCAGTTACTCAAGGGACAGTGAAAAACTGTTTTTT.

V is TRBV28 and J is TRBJ1-5; 7 bases line up with TRBD1. The CDR3 has 15 residues. The germline CDR1 and CDR2 sequences are MDHEN and SYDVKM. The V segment lost 2 bases and the J segment 4 bases; nucleotides outside the gene matches: 5. The CDR3: CASSLPQGRNQPQHF. DNA of the CDR3: TGTGCCAGCAGTTTACCACAGGGGCGGAATCAGCCCCAGCATTTT.

The V gene is TRBV7-9, the J gene TRBJ1-1, with D possibly matching TRBD1 (5 bases). The CDR3 length is 14 residues. The V end lost 4 bases, the J end lost 3 bases, and 12 bases lay between the germline ends. CDR1 SEHNR and CDR2 FQNEAQ come from the germline V gene (reference sequence). Here the CDR3 reads CASSSPAGDTEAFF. CDR3 sequence (DNA): TGTGCCAGCAGCTCCCCCGCGGGGGACACTGAAGCTTTCTTT.

The chain joins TRBV5-1 to TRBJ2-5; 9 positions match TRBD2. The end of the DNA is better explained by TRBJ2-7, so the J call may be wrong. The CDR3 totals 13 residues. Germline V CDR1 and CDR2: SGHRS, YFSETQ. CDR3 amino acids: CASSPSGNNEQYF. The CDR3 DNA is TGCGCCAGCAGCCCTAGCGGGAACAACGAGCAGTACTTC.

This clone was recorded a few times. J is TRBJ2-7 and V is TRBV15; TRBD1 matches 8 bases. After removal of 0 bases from V and 4 bases from J, the junction contained 5 bases not matched to a gene. The CDR3 has 15 amino acids. CDR1 is LNHNV, CDR2 YYDKDF, per germline (reference sequence). CDR3 in amino acids: CATSRDDRGGYEQYF. The CDR3 DNA is TGTGCCACCAGCAGAGATGACAGGGGAGGTTACGAGCAGTACTTC. The full variable domain, with the rest looked up from reference TRBV15 and TRBJ2-7, is DAMVIQNPRYQVTQFGKPVTLSCSQTLNHNVMYWYQQKSSQAPKLLFHYYDKDFNNEADTPDNFQSRRPNTSFCFLDIRSPGLGDTAMYLCATSRDDRGGYEQYFGPGTRLTVT.

V and J are TRBV28 and TRBJ2-5, with 7 bases identical to TRBD2. This CDR3 has 13 amino acids. Germline V gene lookup returns CDR1 MDHEN and CDR2 SYDVKM. V lost 5 bases, J lost 13 bases, and 13 bases stayed unmatched. CDR3 sequence reads: CASSVVSGEGLYF. Here the CDR3 DNA reads TGTGCCAGCAGTGTCGTAAGCGGGGAGGGTTTGTACTTC.

This chain joins TRBV28 and TRBJ2-4, with TRBD2 as a possible D gene (6 bases). Germline V lookup: CDR1 MDHEN, CDR2 SYDVKM. The V and J ends lost 5 bases and 0 bases respectively, with 26 bases between them. This CDR3 has 20 amino acids. CDR3 residues: CASSLLPGLGAGLAKNIQYF. The CDR3 region has the DNA TGTGCCAGCAGTCTCCTTCCGGGACTTGGGGCGGGGCTAGCCAAAAACATTCAGTACTTC.

The rearrangement joins TRBV9 to TRBJ2-7; 7 bases line up with TRBD2. Germline-derived CDR1 and CDR2 are SGDLS and YYNGEE. The CDR3 runs 14 residues. V shed 0 bases, J shed 6 bases, and the junction held 6 bases outside the gene matches. The CDR3 DNA sequence: TGTGCCAGCAGCGTAGGGTCGGGCGGGGGCGAGCAGTACTTC. It yields the protein CASSVGSGGGEQYF.

The chain couples TRBV5-4 to TRBJ1-2, with D maybe TRBD1 (5 bases). There are 16 residues in the CDR3. V was clipped by 1 base and J by 4 bases, with 17 bases between them. Germline CDR1 is SGHNT and CDR2 is YYREEE (reference sequence). The CDR3: CASSLLSGGGFYGYTF. CDR3 bases: TGTGCCAGCAGCTTGCTTTCGGGGGGAGGTTTCTATGGCTACACCTTC.

This clone was seen just once. The chain is built from TRBV7-9 and TRBJ2-7; 12 bases map to TRBD1. Unmatched junction bases numbered 3, after V lost 4 bases and J lost 2 bases. Per the germline V gene, CDR1 is SEHNR and CDR2 is FQNEAQ (reference sequence). CDR3 length: 15 residues. In DNA, the CDR3 is TGTGCCAGCAGCTCCCGGGACAGGGGGCCCTACGAGCAGTACTTC. Translation gives CASSSRDRGPYEQYF.

The chain carries TRBV6-6 and TRBJ2-7, with a tentative D call TRBD1 (5 bases). Germline-derived CDR1 and CDR2 are MNHNY and SVGAGI (reference sequence). Between the trimmed V and J ends, which lost 2 bases and 2 bases, there was a span of 13 bases. This CDR3 has 15 residues. DNA for the CDR3: TGTGCCAGCAGTTACCGGTCGACAGCCACCTACGAGCAGTACTTC. Encoded protein: CASSYRSTATYEQYF.

The CDR3 sequence is CASRTGTGVVRNEAFF. In DNA form, the CDR3 reads TGTGCCAGCAGGACCGGGACAGGGGTAGTCAGGAATGAAGCTTTCTTT. This chain links TRBV6-8 with TRBJ1-1; 10 positions match TRBD1. The CDR3 sequence is 16 residues long. J lost 7 bases, V lost 6 bases, and 14 bases had no gene match. Germline V gene data show CDR1 as MNHGY and CDR2 as SAAAGT.

The V gene is TRBV6-5, the J gene TRBJ1-1; tentative D call: TRBD1 (6 bases). The germline V gene encodes CDR1 MNHEY and CDR2 SVGAGI. The CDR3 covers 14 residues. Trimming stripped 8 bases from V and 3 bases from J, with 16 bases between. The chain's CDR3 is CASQTAGVDTEAFF. In DNA form, the CDR3 reads TGTGCCAGCCAAACCGCAGGGGTAGACACTGAAGCTTTCTTT.

A word on this clone: Mismatch with germline at one junction end may stem from a read error. This chain joins TRBV11-2 and TRBJ1-2; TRBD1 matches 8 bases. Germline V CDR1 and CDR2: SGHAT, FQNNGV. The CDR3 is made up of 13 amino acids. The CDR3, as DNA: TGTGCCAGCAGCTTAGACAGGGGGCATGGCTACGCCTTC. It specifies CASSLDRGHGYAF.

CDR3 amino acids: CASSQERVSRNEQFF. In DNA form, the CDR3 reads TGCGCCAGCAGCCAAGAGAGGGTTTCGAGGAATGAGCAGTTCTTC. The rearrangement joins TRBV4-1 to TRBJ2-1; D is possibly TRBD2 (5 bases). This CDR3 is 15 amino acids long. CDR1 and CDR2 from the germline V gene are MGHRA and YSYEKL. V was pared by 0 bases and J by 7 bases, with 13 bases between.

CDR3 in amino acids: CASTPRTARPGNTIYF. The DNA of the CDR3 is TGTGCCAGCACCCCCCGGACAGCAAGGCCTGGAAACACCATATATTTT. The rearrangement links TRBV7-9 to TRBJ1-3, with D tentatively TRBD1 (6 bases). This CDR3 contains 16 residues. Trimming removed 7 bases from V and 2 bases from J, with 18 bases in between. The germline CDR1 and CDR2 sequences are SEHNR and FQNEAQ (reference sequence).